This T cell receptor (beta chain) was documented in a study of blood T cell repertoires in COVID-19. Sequencing was performed with immunoSEQ multiplex PCR; in TCRdb, only in-frame clones are kept and a portion is missing. The sample carries approximately 280,000 clones, approximately 85% recorded once. What was sequenced was peripheral blood. This TCR was recovered from a man aged 45-65 years with active or convalescent COVID-19.

The CDR3 bases are TGTGCCAGCAGTGAGGGCCCCCGAATGGTGGCTTTCTTT. It yields the protein CASSEGPRMVAFF. The chain is built from TRBV6-1 and TRBJ1-1; no definite D call. V was pared by 3 bases and J by 11 bases, with 16 bases between. The germline V gene has CDR1 MNHNS and CDR2 SASEGT. CDR3 size: 13 residues.